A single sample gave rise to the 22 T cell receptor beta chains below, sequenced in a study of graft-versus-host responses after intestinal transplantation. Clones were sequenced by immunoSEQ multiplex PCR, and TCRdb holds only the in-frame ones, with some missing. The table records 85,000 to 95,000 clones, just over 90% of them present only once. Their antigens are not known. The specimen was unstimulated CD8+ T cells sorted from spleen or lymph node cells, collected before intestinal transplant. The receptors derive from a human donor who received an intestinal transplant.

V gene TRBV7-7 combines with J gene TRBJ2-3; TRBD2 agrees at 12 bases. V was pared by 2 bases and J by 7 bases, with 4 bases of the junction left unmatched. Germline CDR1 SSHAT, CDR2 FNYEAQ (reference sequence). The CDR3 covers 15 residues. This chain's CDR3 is CASSLSSGGANTQYF. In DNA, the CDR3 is TGTGCCAGCAGCTTATCTAGCGGGGGGGCAAATACGCAGTATTTT.

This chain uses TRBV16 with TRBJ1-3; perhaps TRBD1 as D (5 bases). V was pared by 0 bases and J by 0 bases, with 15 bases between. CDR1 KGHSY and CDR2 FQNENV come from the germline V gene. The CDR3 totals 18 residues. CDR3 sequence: CASSQSVGGTSSGNTIYF. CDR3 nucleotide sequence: TGTGCCAGCAGCCAATCGGTAGGAGGGACGAGCTCTGGAAACACCATATATTTT.

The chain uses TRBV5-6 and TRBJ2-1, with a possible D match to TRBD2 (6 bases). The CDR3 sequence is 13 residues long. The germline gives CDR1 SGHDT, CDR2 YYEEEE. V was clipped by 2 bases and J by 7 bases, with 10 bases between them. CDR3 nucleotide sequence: TGTGCCAGCAGCTTCGGAGGAGGGAATGAGCAGTTCTTC. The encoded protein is CASSFGGGNEQFF.

CDR3 amino acids: CSVELAGAHSYEQYF. CDR3 DNA sequence: TGCAGCGTTGAACTAGCGGGGGCCCACTCCTACGAGCAGTACTTC. The chain has TRBV29-1 and TRBJ2-7, with TRBD2 matching 10 bases. CDR1 is SQVTM, CDR2 ANQGSEA, per germline. The CDR3 has 15 amino acids. V shed 2 bases, J shed 0 bases, and the junction held 4 bases outside the gene matches.

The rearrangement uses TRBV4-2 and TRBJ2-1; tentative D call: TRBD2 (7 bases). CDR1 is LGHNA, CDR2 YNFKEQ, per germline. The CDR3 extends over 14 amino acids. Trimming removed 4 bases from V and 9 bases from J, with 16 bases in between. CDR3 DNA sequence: TGTGCCAGCAGCCCCGGGGGGCCCCTGTCTGAGCAGTTCTTC. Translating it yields CASSPGGPLSEQFF.

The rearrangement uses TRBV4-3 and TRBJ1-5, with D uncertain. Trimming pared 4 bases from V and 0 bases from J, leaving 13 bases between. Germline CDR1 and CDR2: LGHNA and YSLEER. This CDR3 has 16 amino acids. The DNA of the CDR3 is TGCGCCAGCAGCCGCCCTAGGGAGTATAGCAATCAGCCCCAGCATTTT. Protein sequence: CASSRPREYSNQPQHF.

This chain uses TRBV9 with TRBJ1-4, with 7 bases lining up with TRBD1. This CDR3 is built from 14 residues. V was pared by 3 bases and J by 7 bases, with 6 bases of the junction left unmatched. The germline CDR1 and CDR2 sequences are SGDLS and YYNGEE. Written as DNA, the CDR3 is TGTGCCAGCAGCGGAGGGGGCCAGGCTGAAAAACTGTTTTTT. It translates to CASSGGGQAEKLFF.

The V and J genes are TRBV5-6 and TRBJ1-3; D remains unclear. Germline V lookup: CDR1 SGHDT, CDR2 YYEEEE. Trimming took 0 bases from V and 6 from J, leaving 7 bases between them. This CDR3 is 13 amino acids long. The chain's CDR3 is CASSLGPQNTIYF. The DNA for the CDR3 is TGTGCCAGCAGCTTGGGGCCGCAAAACACCATATATTTT. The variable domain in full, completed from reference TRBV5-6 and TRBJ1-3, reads DAGVTQSPTHLIKTRGQQVTLRCSPKSGHDTVSWYQQALGQGPQFIFQYYEEEERQRGNFPDRFSGHQFPNYSSELNVNALLLGDSALYLCASSLGPQNTIYFGEGSWLTVV.

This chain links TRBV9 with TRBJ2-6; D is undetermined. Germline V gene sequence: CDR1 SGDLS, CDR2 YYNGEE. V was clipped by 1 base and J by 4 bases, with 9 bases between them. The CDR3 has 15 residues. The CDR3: CASSVTTWGANVLTF. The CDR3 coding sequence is TGTGCCAGCAGCGTAACGACTTGGGGGGCCAACGTCCTGACTTTC.

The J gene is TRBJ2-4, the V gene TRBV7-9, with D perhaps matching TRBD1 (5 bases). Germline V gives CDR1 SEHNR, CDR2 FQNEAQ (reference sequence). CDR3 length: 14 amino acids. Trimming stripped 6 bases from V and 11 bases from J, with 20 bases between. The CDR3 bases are TGTGCCAGCAGTACAGCGTCCAGGGCAGATGTTCAGTACTTC. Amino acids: CASSTASRADVQYF.

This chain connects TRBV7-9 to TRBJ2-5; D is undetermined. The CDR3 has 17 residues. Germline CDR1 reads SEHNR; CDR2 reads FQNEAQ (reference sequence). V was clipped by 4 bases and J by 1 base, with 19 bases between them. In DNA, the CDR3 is TGTGCCAGCAGCTCCCCAACCCCGACGGGTCTCCAAGAGACCCAGTACTTC. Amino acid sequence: CASSSPTPTGLQETQYF.

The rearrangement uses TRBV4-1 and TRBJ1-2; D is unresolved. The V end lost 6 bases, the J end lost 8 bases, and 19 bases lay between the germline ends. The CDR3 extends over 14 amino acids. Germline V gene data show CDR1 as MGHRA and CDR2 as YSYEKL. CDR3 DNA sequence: TGCGCCAGCAGTTACGACCGGGGATCGAGGGGCTACACCTTC. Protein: CASSYDRGSRGYTF.

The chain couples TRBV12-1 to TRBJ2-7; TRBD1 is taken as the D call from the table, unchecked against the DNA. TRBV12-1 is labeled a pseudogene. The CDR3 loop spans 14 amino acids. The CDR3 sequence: CASSSNRELYEQYF. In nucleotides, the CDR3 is TGTGCCAGCAGCTCGAACAGGGAACTCTACGAGCAGTACTTC.

The CDR3, as DNA: TGCAGCGTTGAGGAGTCTGGAAACACCATATATTTT. Translating it yields CSVEESGNTIYF. The J gene is TRBJ1-3, the V gene TRBV29-1; D remains unclear. CDR1 and CDR2 (germline): SQVTM, ANQGSEA. CDR3 size: 12 residues. Trimming removed 3 bases from V and 1 base from J, with 4 bases in between.

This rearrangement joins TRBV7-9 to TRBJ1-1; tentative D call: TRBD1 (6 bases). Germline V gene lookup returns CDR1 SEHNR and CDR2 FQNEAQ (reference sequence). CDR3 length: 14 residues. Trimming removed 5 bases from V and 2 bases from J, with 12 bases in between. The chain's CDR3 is CASSLADSNTEAFF. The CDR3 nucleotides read TGTGCCAGCAGCCTCGCGGACAGTAACACTGAAGCTTTCTTT.

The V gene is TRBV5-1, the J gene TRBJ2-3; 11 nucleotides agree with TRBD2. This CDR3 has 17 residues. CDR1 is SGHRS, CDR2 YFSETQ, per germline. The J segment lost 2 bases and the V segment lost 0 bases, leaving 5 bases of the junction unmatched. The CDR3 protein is CASSLAELAGATDTQYF. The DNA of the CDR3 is TGCGCCAGCAGCTTGGCCGAACTAGCGGGGGCCACAGATACGCAGTATTTT.

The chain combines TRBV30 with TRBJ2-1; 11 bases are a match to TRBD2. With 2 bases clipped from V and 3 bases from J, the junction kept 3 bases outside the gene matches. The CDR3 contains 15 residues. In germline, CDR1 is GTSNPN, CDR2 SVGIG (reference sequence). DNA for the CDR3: TGTGCCTGGAGTCCCACTAGCGGGGGCTACAATGAGCAGTTCTTC. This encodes CAWSPTSGGYNEQFF.

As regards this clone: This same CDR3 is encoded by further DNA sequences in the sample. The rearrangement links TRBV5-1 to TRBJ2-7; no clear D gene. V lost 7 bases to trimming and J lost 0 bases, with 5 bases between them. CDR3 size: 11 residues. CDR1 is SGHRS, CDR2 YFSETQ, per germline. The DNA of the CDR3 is TGCGCCAGCTCCAGCTCCTACGAGCAGTACTTC. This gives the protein CASSSSYEQYF.

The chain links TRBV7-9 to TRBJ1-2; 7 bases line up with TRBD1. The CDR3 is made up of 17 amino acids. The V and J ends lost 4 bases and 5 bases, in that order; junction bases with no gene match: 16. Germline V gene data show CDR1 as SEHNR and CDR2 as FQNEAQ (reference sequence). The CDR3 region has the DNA TGTGCCAGCAGCTCCCCTCGGGACAGTTTAATGGGTTATGGCTACACCTTC. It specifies CASSSPRDSLMGYGYTF.

The CDR3 reads CASNHGGSHTDTQYF. The CDR3 DNA sequence: TGTGCCAGCAACCACGGGGGATCTCACACAGATACGCAGTATTTT. V gene TRBV6-5 combines with J gene TRBJ2-3; a possible D gene is TRBD2 (6 bases). The V end was cut by 7 bases, the J end by 2 bases, with 16 bases between. This CDR3 region has 15 residues. The germline V gene has CDR1 MNHEY and CDR2 SVGAGI.

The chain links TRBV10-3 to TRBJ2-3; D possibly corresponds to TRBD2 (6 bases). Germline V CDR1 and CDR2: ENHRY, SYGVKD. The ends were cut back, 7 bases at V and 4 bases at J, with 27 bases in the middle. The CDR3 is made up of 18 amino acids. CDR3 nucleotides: TGTGCCATCACGGTCTCCCCCGCAGTGGGGACTGAATCAGATACGCAGTATTTT. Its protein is CAITVSPAVGTESDTQYF.

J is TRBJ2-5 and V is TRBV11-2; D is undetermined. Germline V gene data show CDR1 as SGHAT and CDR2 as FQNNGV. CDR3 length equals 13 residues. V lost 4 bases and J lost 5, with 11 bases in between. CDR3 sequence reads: CASSSTGAETQYF. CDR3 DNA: TGTGCCAGCAGCTCCACCGGAGCGGAGACCCAGTACTTC.